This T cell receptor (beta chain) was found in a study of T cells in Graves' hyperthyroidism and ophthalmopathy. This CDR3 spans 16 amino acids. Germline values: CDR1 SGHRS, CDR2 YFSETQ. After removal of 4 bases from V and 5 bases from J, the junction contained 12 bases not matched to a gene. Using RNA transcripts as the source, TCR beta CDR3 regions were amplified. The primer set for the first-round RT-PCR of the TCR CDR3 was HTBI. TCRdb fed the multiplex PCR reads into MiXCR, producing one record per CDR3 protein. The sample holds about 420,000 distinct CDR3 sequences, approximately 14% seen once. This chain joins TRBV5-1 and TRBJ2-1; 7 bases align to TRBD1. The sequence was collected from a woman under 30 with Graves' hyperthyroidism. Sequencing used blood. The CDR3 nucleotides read TGCGCCAGCAGCCTCCGGGACCAGGGGGTTCACAATGAGCAGTTCTTC. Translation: CASSLRDQGVHNEQFF.